The sequence of this TCR beta chain was determined in a study of T cells in Graves' hyperthyroidism and ophthalmopathy. Amplified regions were TCR beta CDR3 sequences from RNA transcripts. A first-round RT-PCR of the TCR CDR3 used the HTBI primer set. TCRdb ran MiXCR on the multiplex PCR reads and lists one entry per CDR3 protein. Of 480,000 or so distinct CDR3 sequences listed, about 45% are singletons. Uncontrolled infection, other autoimmune disease, pregnancy or lactation disqualified patients from enrolment. Orbital computed tomography, thyroid ultrasound, serum thyroxine and TRAb, and clinical symptoms together informed the diagnoses. With 3 bases clipped from V and 9 bases from J, the junction kept 10 bases outside the gene matches. CDR1 SEHNR and CDR2 FQNEAQ come from the germline V gene (reference sequence). The CDR3 has 14 amino acids.

This rearrangement joins TRBV7-9 to TRBJ2-5; TRBD1 agrees at 7 bases. The receptor was derived from an adult woman with Graves' disease, either hyperthyroidism or ophthalmopathy (not recorded which). Sequencing input: peripheral blood or thyroid tissue (not recorded which). The CDR3 bases are TGTGCCAGCAGCTTGGGACAGTCCAATCAGCCCCAGTACTTC. As protein: CASSLGQSNQPQYF. Complete variable domain (other parts from reference TRBV7-9 and TRBJ2-5): DTGVSQNPRHKITKRGQNVTFRCDPISEHNRLYWYRQTLGQGPEFLTYFQNEAQLEKSRLLSDRFSAERPKGSFSTLEIQRTEQGDSAMYLCASSLGQSNQPQYFGPGTRLLVL.